This T cell receptor beta chain originates from a study of glioma-infiltrating T cells. The germline V gene has CDR1 MDHEN and CDR2 SYDVKM. The CDR3 totals 17 residues. The V end was cut by 5 bases, the J end by 2 bases, with 16 bases between. TCR alpha and beta CDR3 regions were amplified from RNA using iRepertoire nested multiplex PCR. TCRdb analysed the multiplex PCR reads with MiXCR anew, one entry per CDR3 protein. Of about 410,000 distinct CDR3 sequences detected, 41% appear once; the ten largest clones hold about 11%. This clonotype was observed a few times. The specimen sequenced was glioma tissue, nonneoplastic brain tissue, or PBMCs (not recorded which). This sequence joins TRBV28 and TRBJ2-6; D might be TRBD2 (7 bases). The clonotype comes from a human donor with low-grade glioma or glioblastoma, undergoing nonglioma brain surgery, or in good health (not recorded which). CDR3: CASSLGGLSAGANVLTF. The CDR3 nucleotides are TGTGCCAGCAGTCTGGGGGGGCTTTCAGCTGGGGCCAACGTCCTGACTTTC.